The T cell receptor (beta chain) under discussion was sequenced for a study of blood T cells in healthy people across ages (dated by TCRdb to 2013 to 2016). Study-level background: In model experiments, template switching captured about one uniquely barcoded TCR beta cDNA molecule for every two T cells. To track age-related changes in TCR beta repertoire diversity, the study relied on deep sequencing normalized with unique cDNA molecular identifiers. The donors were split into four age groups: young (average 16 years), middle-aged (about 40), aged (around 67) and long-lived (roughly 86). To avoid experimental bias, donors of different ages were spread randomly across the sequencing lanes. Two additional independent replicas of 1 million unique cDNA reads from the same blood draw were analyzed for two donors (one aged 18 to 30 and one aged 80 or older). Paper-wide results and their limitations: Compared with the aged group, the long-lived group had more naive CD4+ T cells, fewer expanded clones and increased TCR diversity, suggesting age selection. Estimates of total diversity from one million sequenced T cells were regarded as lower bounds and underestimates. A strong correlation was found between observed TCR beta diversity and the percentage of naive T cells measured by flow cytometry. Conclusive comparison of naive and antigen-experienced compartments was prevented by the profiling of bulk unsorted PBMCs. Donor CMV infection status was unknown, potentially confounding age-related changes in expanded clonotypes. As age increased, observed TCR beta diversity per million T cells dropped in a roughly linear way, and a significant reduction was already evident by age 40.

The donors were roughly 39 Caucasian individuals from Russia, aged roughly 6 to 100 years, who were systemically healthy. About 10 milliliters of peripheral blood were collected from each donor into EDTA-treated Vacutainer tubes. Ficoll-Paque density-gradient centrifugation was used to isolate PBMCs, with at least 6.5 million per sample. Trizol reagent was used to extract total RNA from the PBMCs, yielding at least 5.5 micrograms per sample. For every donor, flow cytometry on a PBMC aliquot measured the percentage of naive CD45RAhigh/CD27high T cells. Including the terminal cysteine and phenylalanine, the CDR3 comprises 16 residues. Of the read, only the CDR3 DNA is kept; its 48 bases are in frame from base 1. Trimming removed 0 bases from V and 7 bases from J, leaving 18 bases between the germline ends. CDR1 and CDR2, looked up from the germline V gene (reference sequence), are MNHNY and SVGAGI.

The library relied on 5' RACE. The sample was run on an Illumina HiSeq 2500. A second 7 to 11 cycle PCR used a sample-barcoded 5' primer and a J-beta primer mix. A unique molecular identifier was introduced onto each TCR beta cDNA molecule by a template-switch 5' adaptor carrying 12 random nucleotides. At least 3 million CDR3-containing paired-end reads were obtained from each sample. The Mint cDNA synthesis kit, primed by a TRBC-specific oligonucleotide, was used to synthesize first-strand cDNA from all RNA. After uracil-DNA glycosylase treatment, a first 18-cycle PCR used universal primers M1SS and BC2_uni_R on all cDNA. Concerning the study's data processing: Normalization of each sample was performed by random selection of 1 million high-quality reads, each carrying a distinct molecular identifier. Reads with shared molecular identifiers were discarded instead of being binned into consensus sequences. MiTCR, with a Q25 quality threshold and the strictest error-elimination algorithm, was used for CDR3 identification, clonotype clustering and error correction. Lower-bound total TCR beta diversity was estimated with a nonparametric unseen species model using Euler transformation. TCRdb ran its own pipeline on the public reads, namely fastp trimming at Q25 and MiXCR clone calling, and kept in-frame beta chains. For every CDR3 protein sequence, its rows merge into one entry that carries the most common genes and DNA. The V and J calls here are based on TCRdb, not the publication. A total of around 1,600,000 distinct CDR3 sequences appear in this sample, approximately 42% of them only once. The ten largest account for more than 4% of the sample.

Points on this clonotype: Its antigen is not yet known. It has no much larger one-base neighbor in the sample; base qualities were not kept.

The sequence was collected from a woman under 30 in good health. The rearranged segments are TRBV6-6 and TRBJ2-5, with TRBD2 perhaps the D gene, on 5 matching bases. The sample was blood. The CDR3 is CASSYSMGVGKGTQYF. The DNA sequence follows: TGTGCCAGCAGTTACTCGATGGGAGTAGGAAAGGGGACCCAGTACTTC.